The 8 T cell receptor beta chains reported below all come from one sample, sequenced in a study of T cells in Graves' hyperthyroidism and ophthalmopathy. Amplification of TCR beta CDR3 regions was performed using RNA transcripts as template. The HTBI primer set served for first-round RT-PCR of the TCR CDR3. One entry per CDR3 protein, called by TCRdb with MiXCR from the multiplex PCR reads. Found here are around 350,000 distinct CDR3 sequences, more than 20% of them singletons; the top ten hold roughly 80%. The sequencing sample was made of blood. These receptors all come from a man aged 50 to 60 with Graves' hyperthyroidism.

The rearrangement uses TRBV16 and TRBJ1-5; the D gene is possibly TRBD1 (5 bases). This CDR3 spans 14 amino acids. The V end lost 0 bases, the J end lost 3 bases, and 6 bases lay between the germline ends. Germline values: CDR1 KGHSY, CDR2 FQNENV. The DNA for the CDR3 is TGTGCCAGCAGCCAATCAGGGGTCAATCAGCCCCAGCATTTT. Translated: CASSQSGVNQPQHF.

This clonotype has a handful of counts. This chain uses TRBV4-1 with TRBJ2-3; D call uncertain. The germline V and J ends were trimmed by 4 bases and 5 bases, with 13 bases remaining between them. The length of the CDR3 is 14 residues. Germline V gene sequence: CDR1 MGHRA, CDR2 YSYEKL. CDR3 sequence reads: CASSRYLSEDTQYF. CDR3 DNA: TGCGCCAGCAGCCGTTACCTATCTGAAGATACGCAGTATTTT.

The chain carries TRBV4-1 and TRBJ2-2; possibly TRBD1 for D (6 bases). The CDR3 loop spans 16 amino acids. The germline CDR1 and CDR2 sequences are MGHRA and YSYEKL. Trimming stripped 4 bases from V and 1 base from J, with 13 bases between. The CDR3 bases are TGCGCCAGCAGCCTCATAAGGGGACAGAACACCGGGGAGCTGTTTTTT. This encodes CASSLIRGQNTGELFF.

The rearrangement uses TRBV12-3 or TRBV12-4 and TRBJ2-5, with D tentatively TRBD1 (5 bases). The CDR3 covers 18 residues. Trimming took 0 bases from V and 1 from J, leaving 18 bases between them. The CDR3, as DNA: TGTGCCAGCAGTTTAGCCCCGGGCCCCCAGGGCCCCCAAGAGACCCAGTACTTC. Protein: CASSLAPGPQGPQETQYF.

This clonotype was picked up many times. This rearrangement joins TRBV6-2 or TRBV6-3 to TRBJ1-5, with a tentative D call TRBD1 (6 bases). V dropped 4 bases and J dropped 4 bases, with 14 bases sitting between them. The CDR3 covers 15 residues. Per the germline V gene, CDR1 is MNHEY and CDR2 is SVGEGT. CDR3: CASSFQGLGNQPQHF. Written as DNA, the CDR3 is TGTGCCAGCAGTTTTCAGGGGTTGGGTAATCAGCCCCAGCATTTT.

The chain has TRBV6-1 and TRBJ2-7, with TRBD2 matching 7 bases. The CDR3 is 12 amino acids. Unmatched junction bases numbered 11, after V lost 11 bases and J lost 7 bases. From germline, CDR1 is MNHNS and CDR2 SASEGT. The CDR3 DNA follows: TGTGCCGCATCCCTTTGGGAGGGGGAGCAGTACTTC. This gives the protein CAASLWEGEQYF.

This clonotype has at least ten counts. The rearrangement joins TRBV20-1 to TRBJ1-4; D not resolved. The germline V and J ends were trimmed by 1 base and 0 bases, with 15 bases remaining between them. The CDR3 sequence is 17 residues long. From germline, CDR1 is DFQATT and CDR2 SNEGSKA (reference sequence). The CDR3: CSARAPPTDPTNEKLFF. CDR3 in DNA: TGCAGTGCTAGAGCACCCCCGACGGACCCAACTAATGAAAAACTGTTTTTT.

This clonotype occurred many times. The chain uses TRBV10-3 and TRBJ1-2; 7 nucleotides agree with TRBD1. Germline loops: CDR1 ENHRY, CDR2 SYGVKD. CDR3 length equals 14 residues. Trimming took 6 bases from V and 2 from J; bases not matched to a gene: 6. CDR3 bases: TGTGCCATCAGCCCTGCGACAGGGAACTATGGCTACACCTTC. This codes for CAISPATGNYGYTF.